The rows below give T cell receptor beta chains drawn from one sample of a study of cytomegalovirus exposure and HLA in healthy donors. Assay used: immunoSEQ multiplex PCR; TCRdb lists only in-frame clones, some missing. The data show approximately 150,000 clones, with roughly 84% seen just once and approximately 2.5% held by the top ten. Sequencing was performed on PBMCs. The receptors were gathered from a young man in good health and CMV-seropositive. CDR3s leave out the opening cysteine and the closing phenylalanine or tryptophan. Fields, in order: J gene, V gene, clone size, CDR3 protein. Expanded clones are given a class, and other clones once, few, many or no size at all.

TRBJ1-5,TRBV29-1,once,SVADRFNQPQH
TRBJ2-3,TRBV9,NA,ASSVAGRGRADTQY
TRBJ2-1,TRBV11-2,NA,ASSYLGAHLNEQF
TRBJ2-2,TRBV7-3,NA,ASSRLAGAGELF
TRBJ2-3,TRBV4-3,NA,ASSHRPFLGGRDADTQY
TRBJ2-1,TRBV2,NA,ASSEYGGGVNNEQF
TRBJ2-1,TRBV10-1,NA,ASSTSGGVNEQF
TRBJ2-7,TRBV6-6,NA,ASARRTGGDEQY
TRBJ2-3,TRBV7-3,NA,ASSPSGSQNTQY
TRBJ2-1,TRBV7-2,NA,ASSLYAGLDEQF